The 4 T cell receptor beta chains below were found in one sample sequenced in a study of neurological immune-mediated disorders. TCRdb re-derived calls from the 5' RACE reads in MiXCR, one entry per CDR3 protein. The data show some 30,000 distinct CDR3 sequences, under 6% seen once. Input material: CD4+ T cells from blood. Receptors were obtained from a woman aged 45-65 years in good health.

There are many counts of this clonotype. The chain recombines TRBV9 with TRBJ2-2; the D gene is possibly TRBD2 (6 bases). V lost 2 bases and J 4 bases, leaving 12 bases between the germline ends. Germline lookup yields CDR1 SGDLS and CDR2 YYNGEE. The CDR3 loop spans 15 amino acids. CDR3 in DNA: TGTGCCAGCAGCGTTTTTGGAGGGACCACCGGGGAGCTGTTTTTT. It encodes CASSVFGGTTGELFF.

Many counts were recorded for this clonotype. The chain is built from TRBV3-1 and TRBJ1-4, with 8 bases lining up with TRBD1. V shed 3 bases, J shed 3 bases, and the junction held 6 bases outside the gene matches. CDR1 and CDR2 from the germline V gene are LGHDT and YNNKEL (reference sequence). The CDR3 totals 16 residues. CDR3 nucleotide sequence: TGTGCCAGCAGCCACATCGACAGGGGCGCTAATGAAAAACTGTTTTTT. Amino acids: CASSHIDRGANEKLFF.

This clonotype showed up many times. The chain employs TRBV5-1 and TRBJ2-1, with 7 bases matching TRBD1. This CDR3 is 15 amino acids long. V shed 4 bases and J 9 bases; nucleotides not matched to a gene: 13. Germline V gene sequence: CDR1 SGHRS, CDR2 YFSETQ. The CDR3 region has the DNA TGCGCCAGCAGCCCAGGGGGTCAAGTAAGGAGTGAGCAGTTCTTC. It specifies CASSPGGQVRSEQFF.

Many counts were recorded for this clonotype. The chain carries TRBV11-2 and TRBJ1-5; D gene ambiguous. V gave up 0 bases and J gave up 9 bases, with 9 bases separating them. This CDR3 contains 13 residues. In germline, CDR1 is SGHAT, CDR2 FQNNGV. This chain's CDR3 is CASSLESKGPQHF. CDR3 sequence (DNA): TGTGCCAGCAGCTTAGAGTCGAAGGGGCCCCAGCATTTT.